The 19 T cell receptor beta chains below were found in one sample sequenced in a study of CD8 T cells in ankylosing spondylitis. TCRdb reprocessed the 5' RACE reads via MiXCR and lists one record per CDR3 protein. The sample records 220,000 or so distinct CDR3 sequences, 8% to 11% being singletons. Specimen: blood, either unsorted or a sorted T cell fraction (not recorded which). These receptors all come from a male donor with ankylosing spondylitis or in good health (not recorded which).

V and J are TRBV29-1 and TRBJ2-1; D unresolved. V was pared by 3 bases and J by 7 bases, with 22 bases between. Germline V lookup: CDR1 SQVTM, CDR2 ANQGSEA. The CDR3 spans 16 residues. The CDR3 here is CSVDPWKGMQGNEQFF. The CDR3 DNA is TGCAGCGTTGACCCTTGGAAGGGTATGCAAGGGAATGAGCAGTTCTTC.

At least ten counts were recorded for this clonotype. The chain combines TRBV13 with TRBJ2-7; D is perhaps TRBD1 or TRBD2 (5 bases each). The CDR3 sequence is 14 residues long. Between the trimmed V and J ends, which lost 6 bases and 4 bases, there was a span of 16 bases. CDR1 is PRHDT, CDR2 FYEKMQ, per germline (reference sequence). CDR3 loop: CASRVRGFRYEQYF. CDR3 in DNA: TGTGCCAGCAGAGTGAGGGGCTTCAGGTACGAGCAGTACTTC.

This clonotype has ten or more counts. The chain couples TRBV12-3 or TRBV12-4 to TRBJ2-7; either TRBD1 or TRBD2 may supply D (6 bases each). V was trimmed by 2 bases and J by 0 bases, leaving 8 bases between them. The CDR3 consists of 14 residues. The CDR3 loop is CASSLWGASYEQYF. Here the CDR3 DNA reads TGTGCCAGCAGTTTATGGGGGGCCTCCTACGAGCAGTACTTC.

At least ten counts were recorded for this clonotype. V is TRBV5-6 and J is TRBJ2-1; 12 positions agree with TRBD2. Germline-derived CDR1 and CDR2 are SGHDT and YYEEEE. Unmatched junction bases numbered 5, after V lost 1 base and J lost 6 bases. CDR3 length: 16 amino acids. The chain's CDR3 is CASSLPSGGASNEQFF. The CDR3 DNA is TGTGCCAGCAGCTTGCCTAGCGGGGGGGCGAGCAATGAGCAGTTCTTC.

This clonotype was counted many times. CDR3 DNA sequence: TGTGCCAGCAGCCCTAAGGGCGATCAGCCCCAGCATTTT. This gives the protein CASSPKGDQPQHF. The genes are TRBV3-1 and TRBJ1-5, with no clear D. Trimming stripped 4 bases from V and 5 bases from J, with 9 bases between. Germline V gives CDR1 LGHDT, CDR2 YNNKEL (reference sequence). The CDR3 is made up of 13 amino acids.

The rearrangement joins TRBV3-1 to TRBJ2-2; 8 nucleotides match TRBD1. This CDR3 contains 15 residues. J lost 6 bases, V lost 10 bases, and 13 bases had no gene match. The germline V gene has CDR1 LGHDT and CDR2 YNNKEL (reference sequence). The CDR3 loop is CATCLTGTGAGELFF. The CDR3 DNA is TGTGCCACCTGCCTTACCGGGACAGGAGCCGGGGAGCTGTTTTTT.

The chain joins TRBV20-1 to TRBJ1-4, with 7 bases lining up with TRBD1. The CDR3 runs 14 residues. The junction had 3 bases not matched to a gene; V was cut back by 2 bases and J by 3 bases. Per germline, CDR1 DFQATT and CDR2 SNEGSKA (reference sequence). Written as DNA, the CDR3 is TGCAGTGCTAGATACGGGACAGCTAATGAAAAACTGTTTTTT. Its translation is CSARYGTANEKLFF.

The V and J genes are TRBV12-3 or TRBV12-4 and TRBJ1-1; 9 bases map to TRBD1. The CDR3 covers 14 residues. V lost 6 bases to trimming and J lost 7 bases; unmatched junction nucleotides: 9. The CDR3 loop reads CASREQGALGEAFF. In nucleotides, the CDR3 is TGTGCCAGCAGAGAACAGGGGGCTCTCGGTGAAGCTTTCTTT.

The rearrangement links TRBV7-6 to TRBJ2-5; TRBD2 is a possible D gene (7 bases). The V end was cut by 1 base, the J end by 1 base, with 10 bases between. The CDR3 runs to 15 residues. The germline gives CDR1 SGHVS, CDR2 FNYEAQ. CDR3 bases: TGTGCCAGCAGCTTAGGCGGGGGCCCCCAAGAGACCCAGTACTTC. It codes for CASSLGGGPQETQYF.

Points on this clonotype: At one of its ends the junction is not consistent with the germline gene, which may arise from a read error. The chain combines TRBV7-8 with TRBJ2-3; D may be TRBD1 or TRBD2 (5 bases each). This CDR3 comprises 11 residues. Per germline, CDR1 SGHVS and CDR2 FQNEAQ. In DNA, the CDR3 is TGTGCCAGCAGCTCCGGGGACGTCCCAATTTTT. As protein: CASSSGDVPIF.

Ten or more counts support this clonotype. The chain is built from TRBV3-1 and TRBJ2-7; D may be TRBD1 (5 bases). The CDR3 extends over 15 amino acids. V was cut by 2 bases and J by 3 bases, with 14 bases left in between. In germline, CDR1 is LGHDT, CDR2 YNNKEL (reference sequence). This CDR3 is CASSQWGRTSYEQYF. The CDR3 bases are TGTGCCAGCAGCCAATGGGGCAGGACAAGCTACGAGCAGTACTTC.

This clonotype was recorded at least ten times. V is TRBV6-1 and J is TRBJ2-4; D may be TRBD1 or TRBD2 (5 bases each). This CDR3 comprises 18 residues. The V end was cut by 6 bases, the J end by 1 base, with 22 bases between. Germline assignment: CDR1 MNHNS and CDR2 SASEGT. The CDR3 DNA is TGTGCCAGCAGGAGGACTGGGACGGGCGACGGGGCCAAAAACATTCAGTACTTC. Protein product: CASRRTGTGDGAKNIQYF.

The sample holds many counts of this clonotype. The chain carries TRBV21-1 and TRBJ2-1; the D segment call TRBD1 is taken from the table without a DNA check. TRBV21-1 has pseudogene status. This CDR3 is built from 14 residues. As DNA, the CDR3 is TGTGCCAGCAGCAAAGCGCCGGGGGGCGATGAGCAGTTCTTC. Translating gives CASSKAPGGDEQFF.

This clonotype occurred many times. The genes are TRBV7-9 and TRBJ2-1; the D gene is possibly TRBD1 (5 bases). Germline assignment: CDR1 SEHNR and CDR2 FQNEAQ (reference sequence). This CDR3 has 15 residues. Trimming shortened V by 5 bases and J by 4 bases, and 15 bases separated the two germline ends. The CDR3 here is CASSRMDKVYNEQFF. CDR3 in DNA: TGTGCCAGCAGCCGAATGGACAAAGTTTACAATGAGCAGTTCTTC.

The chain joins TRBV5-1 to TRBJ2-7; TRBD2 matches 8 bases. Germline loops: CDR1 SGHRS, CDR2 YFSETQ. CDR3 length: 15 residues. V lost 4 bases and J lost 0; bases outside the gene matches: 6. The CDR3 DNA reads TGCGCCAGCAGCGCCCGCGGGGGGCTCTCCTACGAGCAGTACTTC. As protein: CASSARGGLSYEQYF.

The chain carries TRBV7-2 and TRBJ1-3; D unclear. The CDR3 is 16 residues long. Germline CDR1 reads SGHTA; CDR2 reads FQGNSA. The ends were cut back, 4 bases at V and 0 bases at J, with 13 bases in the middle. The CDR3 DNA sequence: TGTGCCAGCAGCTCTAACGGACTTGGCTCTGGAAACACCATATATTTT. Translated: CASSSNGLGSGNTIYF.

As DNA, the CDR3 is TGTGCCAGCAGTCGCCAGGGGGTGGCTAGTGAAAAACTGTTTTTT. This codes for CASSRQGVASEKLFF. The genes are TRBV7-2 and TRBJ1-4; 7 bases are shared with TRBD1. V shed 6 bases and J 7 bases; nucleotides not matched to a gene: 11. CDR3 length: 15 residues. Germline V gene lookup returns CDR1 SGHTA and CDR2 FQGNSA.

This clonotype was detected many times. V usage is TRBV10-3 and J usage is TRBJ2-3; 8 positions agree with TRBD1. Germline V gene data show CDR1 as ENHRY and CDR2 as SYGVKD. V was pared by 6 bases and J by 2 bases, with 7 bases of the junction left unmatched. CDR3 size: 15 residues. Here the CDR3 reads CAISPTGAATDTQYF. The CDR3, as DNA: TGTGCCATCAGCCCGACAGGGGCTGCCACAGATACGCAGTATTTT.

This clonotype was counted many times. This chain joins TRBV7-2 and TRBJ2-3, with D unclear. Trimming removed 8 bases at V and 2 bases at J, with 8 bases between. The CDR3 loop spans 12 amino acids. Germline assignment: CDR1 SGHTA and CDR2 FQGNSA. CDR3 coding DNA: TGTGCCAGCTCACCCGACACAGATACGCAGTATTTT. This translates into CASSPDTDTQYF.